This record covers a single T cell receptor beta chain. Its cognate antigen is unknown. These data belong to a study of response to subunit inactivated influenza vaccine. Notes on the study in general: The authors offered the suggestion that each seasonal influenza vaccination recruits few new T cells.

CDR1 and CDR2 from the germline V gene are SGHRS and YFSETQ. V shed 5 bases and J 5 bases; nucleotides not matched to a gene: 5. There are 13 residues in the CDR3. TCRdb reprocessed the RT-PCR reads with MiXCR, giving one entry per CDR3 protein. The data show about 520,000 distinct CDR3 sequences, around 7.9% seen once. This clonotype was obtained from a man in his fifties or sixties who received an inactivated influenza vaccine. The specimen was PBMCs from blood, collected around 25 months after vaccination. The chain is built from TRBV5-1 and TRBJ1-1; TRBD1 agrees at 8 bases. The CDR3 nucleotides are TGCGCCAGCAGGACAGGGGTGGGGACTGAAGCTTTCTTT. This translates into CASRTGVGTEAFF. Using reference TRBV5-1 and TRBJ1-1 for the parts outside the CDR3, the full variable domain is KAGVTQTPRYLIKTRGQQVTLSCSPISGHRSVSWYQQTPGQGLQFLFEYFSETQRNKGNFPGRFSGRQFSNSRSEMNVSTLELGDSALYLCASRTGVGTEAFFGQGTRLTVV.